Following are 14 T cell receptor beta chains from one sample sequenced in a study of a mutant IDH1 vaccine in newly diagnosed glioma. Time point indicated: week 11, during vaccination. Alongside topical imiquimod, each dose of vaccine comprised 300 ug of mutant IDH1 20-mer peptide. Their target antigens are unknown. This table comes from immunoSEQ multiplex PCR, and its TCRdb copy is limited to in-frame clones, with some not included. Among some 120,000 clones listed, over 75% were seen once. This specimen was PBMCs, taken from a glioma patient whose treatment included an IDH1 peptide vaccine. Every receptor here comes from a middle-aged man with glioma.

The chain links TRBV2 to TRBJ2-1, with D perhaps matching TRBD1 or TRBD2 (5 bases each). CDR3 size: 16 residues. V was trimmed by 3 bases and J by 3 bases, leaving 15 bases between them. Germline V gives CDR1 SNHLY, CDR2 FYNNEI. The CDR3 region is CASSDRGATNYNEQFF. The CDR3 nucleotides are TGTGCCAGCAGTGACCGGGGCGCCACCAACTACAATGAGCAGTTCTTC.

This chain links TRBV4-3 with TRBJ2-7; 8 positions match TRBD1. Germline V gene lookup returns CDR1 LGHNA and CDR2 YSLEER. CDR3 length: 15 amino acids. The V segment lost 1 base and the J segment 1 base; nucleotides outside the gene matches: 3. The CDR3 nucleotides are TGCGCCAGCAGCCAAGGACAGGGGCAGTCCTACGAGCAGTACTTC. Its translation is CASSQGQGQSYEQYF.

The genes are TRBV18 and TRBJ2-1, with D possibly TRBD2 on 5 matching bases. Germline values: CDR1 KGHSH, CDR2 LQKENI. The ends were cut back, 7 bases at V and 5 bases at J, with 15 bases in the middle. The CDR3 contains 14 residues. CDR3 in DNA: TGTGCCAGCTGTGAGAGCGGAGCCAACAATGAGCAGTTCTTC. This translates into CASCESGANNEQFF.

The rearrangement uses TRBV2 and TRBJ2-7; D gene unclear. The V end lost 7 bases, the J end lost 5 bases, and 15 bases lay between the germline ends. The CDR3 spans 13 residues. The germline V gene encodes CDR1 SNHLY and CDR2 FYNNEI. DNA for the CDR3: TGTGCCAGCATAGACCCGACGAACCACGAGCAGTACTTC. Encoded protein: CASIDPTNHEQYF.

The chain combines TRBV19 with TRBJ2-1; tentative D call: TRBD1 (5 bases). This CDR3 spans 14 amino acids. V was shortened by 5 bases and J by 2 bases, with 10 bases between the two germline ends. Per germline, CDR1 LNHDA and CDR2 SQIVND (reference sequence). The CDR3 sequence is CASSEGVAYNEQFF. CDR3 nucleotides: TGTGCCAGTAGTGAAGGGGTAGCCTACAATGAGCAGTTCTTC.

The chain recombines TRBV28 with TRBJ2-5, with D tentatively TRBD1 or TRBD2 (6 bases each). CDR1 and CDR2 from the germline V gene are MDHEN and SYDVKM. V lost 5 bases to trimming and J lost 0 bases, with 10 bases between them. This CDR3 comprises 14 residues. CDR3 in DNA: TGTGCCAGCAGTCACAGGGACTACCAAGAGACCCAGTACTTC. Encoded protein: CASSHRDYQETQYF.

This clone has just one count. The rearrangement links TRBV5-1 to TRBJ2-1, with TRBD1 identical over 10 bases. Germline loops: CDR1 SGHRS, CDR2 YFSETQ. The CDR3 length is 14 residues. V was pared by 5 bases and J by 9 bases, with 8 bases of the junction left unmatched. The CDR3 here is CASSPGQGSFEQFF. CDR3 sequence (DNA): TGCGCCAGCAGTCCGGGACAGGGGTCATTTGAGCAGTTCTTC.

This sequence joins TRBV6-5 and TRBJ1-3; D possibly corresponds to TRBD1 (6 bases). The V end was cut by 0 bases, the J end by 0 bases, with 9 bases between. Germline CDR1 reads MNHEY; CDR2 reads SVGAGI. The CDR3 length is 16 residues. In nucleotides, the CDR3 is TGTGCCAGCAGTTACTCGCGGGGGCTCTCTGGAAACACCATATATTTT. Translated: CASSYSRGLSGNTIYF.

In its sample, this clone was seen a few times. V usage is TRBV7-9 and J usage is TRBJ1-2, with TRBD1 matching 7 bases. The germline CDR1 and CDR2 sequences are SEHNR and FQNEAQ (reference sequence). Losses at the gene ends were 3 bases for V and 8 bases for J; bases not matched to a gene: 12. The CDR3 is 15 residues long. CDR3 loop: CASSFFAGQGEGYTF. CDR3 nucleotides: TGTGCCAGCAGCTTCTTTGCTGGGCAGGGGGAGGGCTACACCTTC.

The chain's CDR3 is CATERGGSNEQFF. In DNA form, the CDR3 reads TGTGCCACCGAAAGGGGGGGGAGCAATGAGCAGTTCTTC. The chain uses TRBV2 and TRBJ2-1; D may be TRBD2 (7 bases). The germline V gene encodes CDR1 SNHLY and CDR2 FYNNEI. The length of the CDR3 is 13 residues. The V and J ends lost 10 bases and 6 bases respectively, with 16 bases between them.

This chain joins TRBV7-8 and TRBJ1-1; a possible D gene is TRBD1 (6 bases). CDR3 length: 14 residues. Trimming took 1 base from V and 8 from J, leaving 14 bases between them. The germline V gene has CDR1 SGHVS and CDR2 FQNEAQ. The CDR3 DNA is TGTGCCAGCAGCTTAGGGGCCCAACAGGGAGAAGCTTTCTTT. Protein: CASSLGAQQGEAFF.

The CDR3 reads CASSDTPGVNQPQHF. CDR3 nucleotide sequence: TGTGCCAGCAGCGACACGCCGGGTGTGAATCAGCCCCAGCATTTT. V is TRBV7-2 and J is TRBJ1-5; D is unclear. The CDR3 loop spans 15 amino acids. Trimming took off 5 bases at V and 4 bases at J, with 15 bases between the two ends. CDR1 and CDR2 (germline): SGHTA, FQGNSA.

This chain joins TRBV7-8 and TRBJ2-1; 13 positions agree with TRBD2. The CDR3 runs to 18 residues. Germline CDR1 and CDR2: SGHVS and FQNEAQ. V gave up 1 base and J gave up 3 bases; unmatched junction bases: 6. CDR3 residues: CASSLGLAGGHIYNEQFF. The DNA for the CDR3 is TGTGCCAGCAGCTTAGGACTAGCGGGAGGCCACATCTACAATGAGCAGTTCTTC.

This clone turned up a few times. CDR3 coding DNA: TGTGCCAGCAGAGGACAGCTTAATGAAAAACTGTTTTTT. This gives the protein CASRGQLNEKLFF. The rearrangement links TRBV2 to TRBJ1-4; TRBD1 might be the D (6 bases). With 6 bases removed from V and 4 bases from J, the gap between germline ends came to 9 bases. This CDR3 comprises 13 residues. Germline assignment: CDR1 SNHLY and CDR2 FYNNEI.